The present T cell receptor (beta chain) was sequenced within a study of blood T cell repertoires in COVID-19 (dated by TCRdb to about 2020). Background for the entire study: Samples from collaborators originated in the United States, Italy and Spain and spanned both the acute and convalescent phases of COVID-19. The material from the prospective study consisted of cDNA or gDNA derived from T cells, B-cell-depleted T cells, or PBMCs. Subjects who had been exposed to COVID-19, were actively infected with it, or had recovered from it provided the deeply sampled blood TCRbeta repertoires that made up the dataset. The repertoires were released in a freely available public database meant as a resource for research on the immune response to SARS-CoV-2. Samples came from the ongoing ImmuneRACE study (first 160 participants) plus 1,254 subjects from 6 global collaborators. Nearly every sample came with metadata listing a de-identified subject ID, COVID-19 status, age in years and sex. Where available, HLA class I and class II types were obtained from metadata supplied by the sample provider rather than from assay-based typing. What the research found in general, with its limitations: Clinical and demographic metadata were provided uncurated, with the amount varying by source and participant.

TCRbeta CDR3 regions were amplified from genomic DNA using the immunoSEQ Assay, a bias-controlled multiplex PCR. Per the source publication's procedure: Nucleated cell counts per sample were estimated from amplification of reference gene primers within the assay. To quantify the absolute abundance of each unique TCRbeta CDR3 rearrangement, sequence reads were collapsed and filtered. For each sample, productive Simpson clonality was calculated as the square root of Simpson's diversity index over productive rearrangements. What TCRdb holds here is the immuneACCESS table cut down to in-frame rearrangements. Part of the clones is not present; checked against another copy, under half of the missing clones reflect an unresolved V gene, and the others are unexplained. V, J and clone size are those of that table, while D and trimming were read from the DNA. For this sample there are roughly 200,000 clones; approximately 80% appear just once. The top ten constitute 6.5% to 9% of the sample.

To note about this clone: Its antigen is currently not known. Nothing much larger sits one base from this clone, and base qualities are not available.

In Seattle, one collaborating source enrolled patients while the infection was active and tracked those patients longitudinally over the course of disease. Each collaborating institution followed its own protocols to collect whole blood in K2EDTA tubes. For TCRbeta analysis, collaborators shipped samples as frozen whole blood, isolated PBMCs, or DNA extracted from either of those sample types. The germline V gene (reference sequence) sets CDR1 to SGHNT and CDR2 to YYREEE. There are 16 amino acids in the CDR3, from cysteine to phenylalanine inclusive. Of the read, only the CDR3 DNA is kept; its 48 bases are in frame from base 1. V ends up 5 bases short and J 4 bases short, with an unmatched junction base count of 10.

The sequence was obtained from a woman between 40 and 55 years old with COVID-19, enrolled during active disease. The sample was peripheral blood. In this chain, TRBV5-4 is recombined with TRBJ2-1, with 9 central nucleotides matching TRBD1. The nucleotide sequence reads as follows: TGTGCCAGCAGGGGTGAGGTGGGACAGGGATACAATGAGCAGTTCTTC. Translation gives CASRGEVGQGYNEQFF. Reference TRBV5-4 and TRBJ2-1 genes cover what lies past the CDR3, so the full variable domain is ETGVTQSPTHLIKTRGQQVTLRCSSQSGHNTVSWYQQALGQGPQFIFQYYREEENGRGNFPPRFSGLQFPNYSSELNVNALELDDSALYLCASRGEVGQGYNEQFFGPGTRLTVL.